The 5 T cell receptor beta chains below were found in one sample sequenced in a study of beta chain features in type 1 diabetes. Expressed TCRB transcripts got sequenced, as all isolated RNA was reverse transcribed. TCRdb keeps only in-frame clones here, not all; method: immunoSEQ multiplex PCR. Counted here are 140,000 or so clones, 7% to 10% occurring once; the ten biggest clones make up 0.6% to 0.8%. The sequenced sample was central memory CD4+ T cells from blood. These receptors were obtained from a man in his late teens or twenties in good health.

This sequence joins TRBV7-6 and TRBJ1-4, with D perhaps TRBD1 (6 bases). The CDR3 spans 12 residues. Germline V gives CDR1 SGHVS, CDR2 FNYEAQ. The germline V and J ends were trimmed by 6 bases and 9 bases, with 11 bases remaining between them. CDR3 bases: TGTGCCAGCAGGGAACAGGGTAAAAAACTGTTTTTT. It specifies CASREQGKKLFF. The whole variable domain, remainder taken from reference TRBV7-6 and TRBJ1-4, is GAGVSQSPRYKVTKRGQDVALRCDPISGHVSLYWYRQALGQGPEFLTYFNYEAQQDKSGLPNDRFSAERPEGSISTLTIQRTEQRDSAMYRCASREQGKKLFFGSGTQLSVL.

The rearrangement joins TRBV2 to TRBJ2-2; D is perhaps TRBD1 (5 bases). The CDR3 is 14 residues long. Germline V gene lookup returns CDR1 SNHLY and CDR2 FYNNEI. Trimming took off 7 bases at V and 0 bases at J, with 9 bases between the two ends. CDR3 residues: CASKGRANTGELFF. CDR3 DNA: TGTGCCAGCAAGGGCAGGGCGAACACCGGGGAGCTGTTTTTT. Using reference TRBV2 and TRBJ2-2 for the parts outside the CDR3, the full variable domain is EPEVTQTPSHQVTQMGQEVILRCVPISNHLYFYWYRQILGQKVEFLVSFYNNEISEKSEIFDDQFSVERPDGSNFTLKIRSTKLEDSAMYFCASKGRANTGELFFGEGSRLTVL.

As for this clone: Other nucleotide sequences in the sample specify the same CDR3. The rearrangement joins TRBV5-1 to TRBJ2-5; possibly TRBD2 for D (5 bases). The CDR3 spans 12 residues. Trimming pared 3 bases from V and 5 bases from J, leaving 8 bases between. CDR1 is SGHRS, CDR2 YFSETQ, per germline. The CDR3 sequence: CASSSRGETQYF. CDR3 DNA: TGCGCCAGCAGCTCCAGAGGGGAGACCCAGTACTTC.

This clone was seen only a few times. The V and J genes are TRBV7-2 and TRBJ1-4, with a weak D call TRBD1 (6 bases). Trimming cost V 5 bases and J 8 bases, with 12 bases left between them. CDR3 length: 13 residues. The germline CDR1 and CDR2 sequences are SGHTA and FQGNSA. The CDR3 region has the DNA TGTGCCAGCAGCCCACAGGGCCGGGAAAAACTGTTTTTT. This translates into CASSPQGREKLFF.

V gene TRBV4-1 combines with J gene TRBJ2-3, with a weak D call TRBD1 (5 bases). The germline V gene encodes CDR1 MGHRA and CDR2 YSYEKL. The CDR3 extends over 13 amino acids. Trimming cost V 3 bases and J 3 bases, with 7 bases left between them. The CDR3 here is CASSQTATDTQYF. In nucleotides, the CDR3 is TGCGCCAGCAGCCAGACAGCGACAGATACGCAGTATTTT.